Sequencing of this T cell receptor (beta chain) was carried out in a study of spatial heterogeneity in lung cancer. Study as a whole: Sequencing was performed on follow-up PBMC samples when available, collected at a median of about two years after resection.

This clonotype was recorded many times. A unique molecular identifier was attached to every TCR cDNA molecule. TCRdb re-called the 5' RACE reads with MiXCR, one entry per CDR3 protein. This table holds around 110,000 distinct CDR3 sequences, roughly an eighth found once. Time point described: blood at routine non-recurrence follow-up after resection. No cell sorting; template was whole RNA from tumor, lung tissue or PBMC. The CDR3 contains 11 residues. The germline V gene encodes CDR1 DFQATT and CDR2 SNEGSKA (reference sequence). V lost 2 bases and J 8 bases, leaving 7 bases between the germline ends. The V and J genes are TRBV20-1 and TRBJ2-1, with D uncertain. The source was PBMCs, collected at follow-up. This receptor was identified in a male donor with early-stage non-small cell lung cancer. DNA for the CDR3: TGCAGTGCTAGATTCGGGTATGAGCAGTTCTTC. Protein: CSARFGYEQFF.